This entry lists 19 T cell receptor beta chains sequenced from one sample in a study of T-cell reconstitution after alpha-beta-depleted transplantation in children. During its preparation, the TCRbeta library received unique molecular identifiers. A single record per CDR3 protein comes from TCRdb applying MiXCR to the PCR reads. The sample includes 550,000 to 600,000 distinct CDR3 sequences, 23% of them seen just once. The sequenced sample was PBMCs, mostly from graft donor cells, obtained 360 days after TCRalphabeta/CD19-depleted stem cell transplant. The source of these receptors is a boy under two years old who had a stem cell transplant for acute myeloid leukemia, so the T cells may come from the graft donor.

Only a few counts were recorded for this clonotype. J is TRBJ2-5 and V is TRBV29-1, with TRBD1 matching 12 bases. The CDR3 has 14 amino acids. The V gene's germline CDR1 is SQVTM and CDR2 ANQGSEA. J was trimmed by 5 bases and V by 5 bases; bases with no gene match: 6. The chain's CDR3 is CSVTRDRGRETQYF. The CDR3 DNA is TGCAGCGTTACCCGGGACAGGGGGCGCGAGACCCAGTACTTC.

This clonotype was detected many times. This chain joins TRBV28 and TRBJ1-1, with D possibly being TRBD1 (5 bases). CDR1 and CDR2 from the germline V gene are MDHEN and SYDVKM. Trimming took 1 base from V and 1 from J, leaving 13 bases between them. This CDR3 has 16 amino acids. In nucleotides, the CDR3 is TGTGCCAGCAGTTTATACCCCTGGGGGTCGAACACTGAAGCTTTCTTT. Amino acids: CASSLYPWGSNTEAFF. The full variable domain, its missing parts supplied by reference TRBV28 and TRBJ1-1, is DVKVTQSSRYLVKRTGEKVFLECVQDMDHENMFWYRQDPGLGLRLIYFSYDVKMKEKGDIPEGYSVSREKKERFSLILESASTNQTSMYLCASSLYPWGSNTEAFFGQGTRLTVV.

The chain links TRBV5-6 to TRBJ1-1; D remains ambiguous. V dropped 4 bases and J dropped 11 bases, with 21 bases sitting between them. This CDR3 region has 14 residues. CDR1 is SGHDT, CDR2 YYEEEE, per germline. CDR3 DNA: TGTGCCAGCAGCAAAATGACGGTAGCGGCGGGCGCTTTCTTT. Amino acids: CASSKMTVAAGAFF.

This clonotype was picked up many times. This chain connects TRBV19 to TRBJ2-7; the match to TRBD1 covers 7 bases. The germline CDR1 and CDR2 sequences are LNHDA and SQIVND (reference sequence). The CDR3 contains 16 residues. J lost 3 bases, V lost 1 base, and 9 bases had no gene match. Here the CDR3 reads CASSIAPGTASYEQYF. The CDR3 nucleotides read TGTGCCAGTAGTATAGCCCCGGGGACAGCGAGCTACGAGCAGTACTTC.

The chain joins TRBV27 to TRBJ2-1; D remains ambiguous. There are 12 residues in the CDR3. Germline loops: CDR1 MNHEY, CDR2 SMNVEV (reference sequence). V was pared by 6 bases and J by 5 bases, with 8 bases between. CDR3 loop: CASRYRNNEQFF. The CDR3 nucleotides read TGTGCCAGCAGGTATAGAAACAATGAGCAGTTCTTC.

This clonotype showed up many times. The rearrangement joins TRBV10-3 to TRBJ2-5; a possible D gene is TRBD1 (6 bases). The ends were cut back, 5 bases at V and 3 bases at J, with 10 bases in the middle. Germline V lookup: CDR1 ENHRY, CDR2 SYGVKD. This CDR3 is built from 13 residues. DNA for the CDR3: TGTGCCATCAGTTACCGGGACAAAGAGACCCAGTACTTC. It encodes CAISYRDKETQYF.

The V gene is TRBV29-1, the J gene TRBJ2-7; 9 bases are a match to TRBD1. CDR3 length: 18 residues. The germline V gene has CDR1 SQVTM and CDR2 ANQGSEA. Trimming cost V 6 bases and J 2 bases; bases outside gene matches: 20. CDR3 DNA: TGCAGCGTCGCAGACCCGGGACAGGGTTTAGGTCGGACCTACGAGCAGTACTTC. It is translated as CSVADPGQGLGRTYEQYF.

This clonotype was detected a few times. The chain uses TRBV30 and TRBJ2-3; the match to TRBD2 covers 13 bases. V lost 2 bases and J lost 4; bases outside the gene matches: 9. Germline V gene lookup returns CDR1 GTSNPN and CDR2 SVGIG (reference sequence). This CDR3 contains 17 residues. The CDR3 nucleotides read TGTGCCTGGAGTAGAACTAGCGGGGGGGCCAAGGCAGATACGCAGTATTTT. It is translated as CAWSRTSGGAKADTQYF.

This clonotype has only a few counts. The chain employs TRBV29-1 and TRBJ1-1; 7 nucleotides match TRBD1. J lost 10 bases, V lost 7 bases, and 6 bases had no gene match. The CDR3 has 10 amino acids. Germline-derived CDR1 and CDR2 are SQVTM and ANQGSEA. The CDR3 loop reads CSARQGGAFF. CDR3 DNA: TGCAGCGCCCGACAGGGAGGAGCTTTCTTT.

V is TRBV6-1 and J is TRBJ2-3; D is undetermined. With 5 bases removed from V and 0 bases from J, the gap between germline ends came to 12 bases. Germline V gene sequence: CDR1 MNHNS, CDR2 SASEGT. The CDR3 is made up of 15 amino acids. The CDR3 bases are TGTGCCAGCAGTCCCTGGGCAGCTAGCACAGATACGCAGTATTTT. It is translated as CASSPWAASTDTQYF.

The V and J genes are TRBV20-1 and TRBJ2-1, with TRBD2 matching over 7 bases. V lost 6 bases to trimming and J lost 3 bases; unmatched junction nucleotides: 2. CDR3 length: 12 amino acids. Germline CDR1 is DFQATT and CDR2 is SNEGSKA (reference sequence). CDR3 nucleotide sequence: TGCAGTGCCAAGCGGGGCTACAATGAGCAGTTCTTC. It specifies CSAKRGYNEQFF.

This clonotype was detected many times. The chain couples TRBV7-9 to TRBJ2-3; possibly TRBD2 for D (5 bases). CDR1 and CDR2 (germline): SEHNR, FQNEAQ (reference sequence). V was trimmed by 7 bases and J by 2 bases, leaving 7 bases between them. The length of the CDR3 is 12 residues. The CDR3 bases are TGTGCCAGCACTAGCCCCACAGATACGCAGTATTTT. It encodes CASTSPTDTQYF.

The gene calls are TRBV28 and TRBJ1-1, with D unresolved. Per germline, CDR1 MDHEN and CDR2 SYDVKM. This CDR3 has 12 amino acids. The germline V and J ends were trimmed by 2 bases and 6 bases, with 7 bases remaining between them. CDR3 sequence reads: CASSLRYAEAFF. Written as DNA, the CDR3 is TGTGCCAGCAGTTTACGGTACGCTGAAGCTTTCTTT. The full variable domain, rest sourced from reference TRBV28 and TRBJ1-1, is DVKVTQSSRYLVKRTGEKVFLECVQDMDHENMFWYRQDPGLGLRLIYFSYDVKMKEKGDIPEGYSVSREKKERFSLILESASTNQTSMYLCASSLRYAEAFFGQGTRLTVV.

This clonotype was recorded many times. The chain combines TRBV3-1 with TRBJ1-2; maybe TRBD1 (6 bases). The germline V gene encodes CDR1 LGHDT and CDR2 YNNKEL (reference sequence). Trimming cost V 2 bases and J 6 bases, with 16 bases left between them. This CDR3 contains 15 residues. CDR3 in DNA: TGTGCCAGCAGCCAACGGGACATCTCGAAGCATGGCTACACCTTC. Its protein product is CASSQRDISKHGYTF.

This clonotype was seen only a few times. CDR3: CASSRARYEQYV. CDR3 in DNA: TGTGCCAGCAGCCGTGCCCGCTACGAGCAGTACGTC. This chain links TRBV5-6 with TRBJ2-7; unclear D gene. Looked up from germline, CDR1 is SGHDT and CDR2 is YYEEEE. This CDR3 has 12 residues. Trimming left V 4 bases short and J 3 bases short, with 8 bases between.

This clonotype was counted a few times. The chain links TRBV16 to TRBJ2-1, with D tentatively TRBD2 (6 bases). V lost 4 bases and J 0 bases, leaving 16 bases between the germline ends. The V gene's germline CDR1 is KGHSY and CDR2 FQNENV. The CDR3 totals 17 residues. In DNA, the CDR3 is TGTGCCAGCAGCCCCGGGGACTCGCGCCCCTCCTACAATGAGCAGTTCTTC. This encodes CASSPGDSRPSYNEQFF.

This clonotype turned up a few times. V gene TRBV29-1 combines with J gene TRBJ2-3; either TRBD1 or TRBD2 may supply D (5 bases each). V lost 4 bases and J 4 bases, leaving 21 bases between the germline ends. Germline loops: CDR1 SQVTM, CDR2 ANQGSEA. The CDR3 extends over 16 amino acids. CDR3 bases: TGCAGCGTTGTTGGTGGATGGATGGGGGTTGCAGATACGCAGTATTTT. Its protein is CSVVGGWMGVADTQYF.

At least ten counts were recorded for this clonotype. This chain uses TRBV29-1 with TRBJ2-1, with D unresolved. CDR1 is SQVTM, CDR2 ANQGSEA, per germline. The CDR3 has 15 amino acids. Trimming left V 3 bases short and J 5 bases short, with 17 bases between. The CDR3 sequence is CSVDRGRGLDNEQFF. As DNA, the CDR3 is TGCAGCGTTGATCGAGGCAGAGGCCTAGACAATGAGCAGTTCTTC.

This clonotype occurred a few times. This rearrangement joins TRBV3-1 to TRBJ1-5; no clear D gene. V was cut by 0 bases and J by 6 bases, with 12 bases left in between. Per the germline V gene, CDR1 is LGHDT and CDR2 is YNNKEL (reference sequence). This CDR3 comprises 15 residues. CDR3 nucleotide sequence: TGTGCCAGCAGCCAAGACCCCCTACCGACTCAGCCCCAGCATTTT. Amino acids: CASSQDPLPTQPQHF.